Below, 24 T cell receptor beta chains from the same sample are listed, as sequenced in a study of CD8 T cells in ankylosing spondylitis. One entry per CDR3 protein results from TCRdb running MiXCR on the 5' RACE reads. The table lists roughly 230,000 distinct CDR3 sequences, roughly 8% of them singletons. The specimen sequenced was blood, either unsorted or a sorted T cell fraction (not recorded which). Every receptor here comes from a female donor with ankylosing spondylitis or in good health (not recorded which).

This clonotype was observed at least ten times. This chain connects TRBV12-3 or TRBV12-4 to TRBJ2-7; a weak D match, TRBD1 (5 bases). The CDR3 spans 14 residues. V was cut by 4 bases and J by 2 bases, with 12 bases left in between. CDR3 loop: CASSSTGVPYEQYF. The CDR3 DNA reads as TGTGCCAGCAGTTCCACAGGAGTCCCCTACGAGCAGTACTTC.

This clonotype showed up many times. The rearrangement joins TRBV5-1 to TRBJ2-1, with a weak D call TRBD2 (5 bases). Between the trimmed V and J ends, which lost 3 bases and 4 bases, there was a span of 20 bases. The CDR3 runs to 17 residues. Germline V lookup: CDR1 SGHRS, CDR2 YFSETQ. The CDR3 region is CASSSIGLASPYNEQFF. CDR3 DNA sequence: TGCGCCAGCAGCTCCATAGGACTGGCTTCACCGTACAATGAGCAGTTCTTC.

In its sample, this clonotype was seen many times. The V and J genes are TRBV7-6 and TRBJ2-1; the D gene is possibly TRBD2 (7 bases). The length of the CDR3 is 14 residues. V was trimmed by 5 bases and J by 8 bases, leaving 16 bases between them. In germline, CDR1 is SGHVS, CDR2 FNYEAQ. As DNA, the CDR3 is TGTGCCAGCAGCCTCGAGGGGGAGGGCCATGAGCAGTTCTTC. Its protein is CASSLEGEGHEQFF.

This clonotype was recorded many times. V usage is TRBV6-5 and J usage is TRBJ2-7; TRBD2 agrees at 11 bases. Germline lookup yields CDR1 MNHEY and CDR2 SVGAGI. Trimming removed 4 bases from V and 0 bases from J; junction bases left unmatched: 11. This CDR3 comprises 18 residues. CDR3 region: CASSSGLAEKTSSYEQYF. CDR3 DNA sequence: TGTGCCAGCAGTTCGGGACTAGCGGAGAAAACGAGCTCCTACGAGCAGTACTTC.

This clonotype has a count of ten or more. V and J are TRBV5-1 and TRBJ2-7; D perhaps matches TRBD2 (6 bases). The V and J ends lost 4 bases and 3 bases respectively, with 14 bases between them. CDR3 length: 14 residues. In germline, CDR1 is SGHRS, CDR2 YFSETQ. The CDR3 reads CASSRDSADYEQYF. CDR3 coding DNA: TGCGCCAGCAGCCGGGACTCAGCGGACTACGAGCAGTACTTC.

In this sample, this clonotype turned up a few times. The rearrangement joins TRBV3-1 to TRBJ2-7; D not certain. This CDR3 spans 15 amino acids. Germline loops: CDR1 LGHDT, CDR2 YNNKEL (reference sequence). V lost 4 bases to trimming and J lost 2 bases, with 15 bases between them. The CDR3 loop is CASSLGPSRTYEQYF. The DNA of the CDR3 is TGTGCCAGCAGCCTAGGACCCTCAAGGACCTACGAGCAGTACTTC.

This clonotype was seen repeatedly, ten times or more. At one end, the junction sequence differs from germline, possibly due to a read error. CDR3: CASQTTIADRVIF. In DNA, the CDR3 is TGTGCCAGTCAGACGACCATTGCGGACAGGGTGATCTTC. The chain carries TRBV10-3 and TRBJ2-7; 8 bases are shared with TRBD1. Germline V gene lookup returns CDR1 ENHRY and CDR2 SYGVKD. This CDR3 is 13 amino acids long.

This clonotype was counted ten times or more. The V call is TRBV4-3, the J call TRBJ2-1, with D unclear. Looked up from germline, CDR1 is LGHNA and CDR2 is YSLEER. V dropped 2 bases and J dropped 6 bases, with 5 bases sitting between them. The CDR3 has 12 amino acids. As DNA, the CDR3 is TGCGCCAGCAGCCAAAACGGCAATGAGCAGTTCTTC. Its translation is CASSQNGNEQFF.

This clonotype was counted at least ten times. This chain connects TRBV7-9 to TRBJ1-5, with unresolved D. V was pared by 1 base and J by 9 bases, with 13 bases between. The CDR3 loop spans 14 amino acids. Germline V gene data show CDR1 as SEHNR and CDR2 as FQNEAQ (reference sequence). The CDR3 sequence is CASSLDGPGVPQHF. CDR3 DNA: TGTGCCAGCAGCTTAGACGGCCCTGGGGTGCCCCAGCATTTT.

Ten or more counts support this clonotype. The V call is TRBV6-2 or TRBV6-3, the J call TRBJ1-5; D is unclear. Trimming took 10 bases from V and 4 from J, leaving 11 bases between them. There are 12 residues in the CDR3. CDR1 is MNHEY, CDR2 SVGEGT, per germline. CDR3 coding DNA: TGTGCCACCCACCCACCGAATCAGCCCCAGCATTTT. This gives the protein CATHPPNQPQHF.

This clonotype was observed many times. DNA of the CDR3: TGCGCCAGCAGCCAAGCGAGGACAGGGGCCACTGAAGCTTTCTTT. Protein product: CASSQARTGATEAFF. The chain recombines TRBV4-3 with TRBJ1-1, with 9 bases that match TRBD1. V shed 1 base, J shed 4 bases, and the junction held 4 bases outside the gene matches. This CDR3 region has 15 residues. Germline assignment: CDR1 LGHNA and CDR2 YSLEER.

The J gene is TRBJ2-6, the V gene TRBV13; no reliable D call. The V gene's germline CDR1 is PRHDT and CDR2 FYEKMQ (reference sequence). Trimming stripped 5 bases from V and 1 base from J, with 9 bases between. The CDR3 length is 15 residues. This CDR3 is CASSLKPSGANVLTF. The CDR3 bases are TGTGCCAGCAGCCTAAAACCTTCTGGGGCCAACGTCCTGACTTTC.

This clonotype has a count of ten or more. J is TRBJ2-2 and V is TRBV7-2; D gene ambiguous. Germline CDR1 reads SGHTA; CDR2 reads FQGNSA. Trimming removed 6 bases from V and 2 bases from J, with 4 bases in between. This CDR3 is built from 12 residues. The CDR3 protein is CASSYNTGELFF. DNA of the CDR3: TGTGCCAGCAGTTATAACACCGGGGAGCTGTTTTTT.

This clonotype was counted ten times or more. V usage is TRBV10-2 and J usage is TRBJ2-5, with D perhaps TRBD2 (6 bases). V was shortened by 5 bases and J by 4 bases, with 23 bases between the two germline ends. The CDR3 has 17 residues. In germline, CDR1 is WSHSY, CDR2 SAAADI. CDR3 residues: CASSPPVGRRGGETQYF. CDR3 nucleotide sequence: TGCGCCAGCAGTCCTCCCGTTGGGCGGAGGGGAGGAGAGACCCAGTACTTC.

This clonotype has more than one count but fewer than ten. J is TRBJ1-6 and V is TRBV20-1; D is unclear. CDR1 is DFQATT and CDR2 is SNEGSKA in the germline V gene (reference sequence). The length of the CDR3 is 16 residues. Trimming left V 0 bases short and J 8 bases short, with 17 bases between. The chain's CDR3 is CSARDPWAPEDSPLHF. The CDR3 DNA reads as TGCAGTGCTAGAGATCCTTGGGCCCCAGAGGATTCACCCCTCCACTTT.

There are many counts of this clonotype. The CDR3 nucleotides read TGTGCCAGCACCTCCGGGACAGGGTTCTACGAGCAGTACTTC. Its protein is CASTSGTGFYEQYF. V and J are TRBV27 and TRBJ2-7; 9 bases fit TRBD1. This CDR3 is 14 amino acids long. CDR1 is MNHEY and CDR2 is SMNVEV in the germline V gene (reference sequence). The V segment lost 7 bases and the J segment 3 bases; nucleotides outside the gene matches: 7.

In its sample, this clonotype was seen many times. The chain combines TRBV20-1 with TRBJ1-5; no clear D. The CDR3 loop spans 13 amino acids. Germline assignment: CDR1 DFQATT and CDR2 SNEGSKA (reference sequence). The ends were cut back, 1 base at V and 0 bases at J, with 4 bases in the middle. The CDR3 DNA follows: TGCAGTGCTAGAGGTTATAGCAATCAGCCCCAGCATTTT. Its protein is CSARGYSNQPQHF.

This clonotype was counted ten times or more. The CDR3, as DNA: TGTGCCAGCAGTTTCGGACTAGCGGGAACATACGAGCAGTACTTC. Its protein is CASSFGLAGTYEQYF. The chain recombines TRBV28 with TRBJ2-7, with 12 bases matching TRBD2. The germline V gene has CDR1 MDHEN and CDR2 SYDVKM. The CDR3 loop spans 15 amino acids. The ends lost 3 bases at V and 4 bases at J; junction bases unmatched: 4.

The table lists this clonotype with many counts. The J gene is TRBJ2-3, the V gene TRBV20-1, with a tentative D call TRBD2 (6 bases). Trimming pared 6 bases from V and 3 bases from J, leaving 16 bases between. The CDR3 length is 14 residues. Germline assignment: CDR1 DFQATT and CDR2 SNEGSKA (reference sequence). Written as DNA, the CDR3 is TGCAGTGCAAAATTGGAGGGCAATACAGATACGCAGTATTTT. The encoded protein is CSAKLEGNTDTQYF.

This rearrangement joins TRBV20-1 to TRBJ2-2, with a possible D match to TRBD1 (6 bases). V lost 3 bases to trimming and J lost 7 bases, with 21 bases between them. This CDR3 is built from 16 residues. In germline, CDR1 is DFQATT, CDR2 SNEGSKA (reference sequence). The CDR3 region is CSASAFGQGLGGELFF. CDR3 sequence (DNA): TGCAGTGCTAGCGCCTTTGGCCAGGGGTTGGGCGGGGAGCTGTTTTTT.

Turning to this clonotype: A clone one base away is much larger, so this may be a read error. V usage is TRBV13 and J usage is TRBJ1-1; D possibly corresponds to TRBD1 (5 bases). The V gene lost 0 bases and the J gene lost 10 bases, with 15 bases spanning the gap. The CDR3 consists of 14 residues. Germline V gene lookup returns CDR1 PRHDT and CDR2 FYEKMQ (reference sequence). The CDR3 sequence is CASSLGGDRRGAFF. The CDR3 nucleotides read TGTGCCAGCAGCTTAGGCGGCGATCGGAGGGGAGCTTTCTTT.

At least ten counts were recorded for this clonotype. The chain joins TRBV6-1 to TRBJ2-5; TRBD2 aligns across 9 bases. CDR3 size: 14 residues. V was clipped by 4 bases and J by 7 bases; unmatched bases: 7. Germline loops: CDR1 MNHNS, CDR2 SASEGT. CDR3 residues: CASSGPTSGGTQYF. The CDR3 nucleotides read TGTGCCAGCAGTGGCCCGACTAGCGGTGGGACCCAGTACTTC.

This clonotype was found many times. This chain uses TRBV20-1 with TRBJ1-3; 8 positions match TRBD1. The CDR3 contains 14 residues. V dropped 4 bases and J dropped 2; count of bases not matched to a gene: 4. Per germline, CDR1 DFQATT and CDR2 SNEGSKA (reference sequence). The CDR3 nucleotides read TGCAGTGCTACAGGGGGCGCGGCTGGAAACACCATATATTTT. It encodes CSATGGAAGNTIYF.

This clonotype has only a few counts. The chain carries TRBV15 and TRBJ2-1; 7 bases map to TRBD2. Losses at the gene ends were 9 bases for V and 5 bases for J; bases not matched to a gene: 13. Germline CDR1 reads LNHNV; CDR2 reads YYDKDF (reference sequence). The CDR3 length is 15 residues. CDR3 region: CATGRWSSGHNEQFF. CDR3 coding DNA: TGTGCCACGGGGAGATGGTCTAGCGGACACAATGAGCAGTTCTTC.